Each of the 19 T cell receptor beta chains below was sequenced from the same sample in a study of OX40 agonist ivuxolimab in advanced cancers. TCRdb's copy holds only in-frame clones and misses some; the assay was immunoSEQ multiplex PCR. The data hold thousands of clones, with 94% observed a single time. This material consisted of CD4+ or CD8+ T cells sorted from blood, taken in a trial of the OX40 agonist ivuxolimab. The receptor set was obtained from an adult with an advanced solid tumor such as melanoma, head and neck, liver or kidney cancer.

The rearrangement links TRBV30 to TRBJ1-2, with 8 nucleotides matching TRBD1. The V and J ends lost 1 base and 4 bases, in that order; junction bases with no gene match: 5. The germline V gene has CDR1 GTSNPN and CDR2 SVGIG (reference sequence). CDR3 length equals 14 residues. The CDR3 DNA reads TGTGCCTGGAGTGCCTTCACAGGGGGCTATGGCTACACCTTC. Translated, it gives CAWSAFTGGYGYTF.

This clone was observed a single time. The rearrangement joins TRBV6-5 to TRBJ2-7; 7 bases match TRBD1. Per germline, CDR1 MNHEY and CDR2 SVGAGI. The junction had 4 bases not matched to a gene; V was cut back by 4 bases and J by 4 bases. The CDR3 consists of 13 residues. The CDR3 DNA reads TGTGCCAGCAGTTTGACAGGGATTTACGAGCAGTACTTC. It yields the protein CASSLTGIYEQYF.

The V gene is TRBV18, the J gene TRBJ1-4, with TRBD1 matching over 8 bases. Germline V gives CDR1 KGHSH, CDR2 LQKENI. After removal of 3 bases from V and 6 bases from J, the junction contained 0 bases not matched to a gene. This CDR3 is built from 13 residues. The CDR3, as DNA: TGTGCCAGCTCACCGGGACAGGATGAAAAACTGTTTTTT. Protein sequence: CASSPGQDEKLFF. Filled out from reference TRBV18 and TRBJ1-4, the complete variable domain reads NAGVMQNPRHLVRRRGQEARLRCSPMKGHSHVYWYRQLPEEGLKFMVYLQKENIIDESGMPKERFSAEFPKEGPSILRIQQVVRGDSAAYFCASSPGQDEKLFFGSGTQLSVL.

The V call is TRBV19, the J call TRBJ2-1, with TRBD2 matching 11 bases. Per the germline V gene, CDR1 is LNHDA and CDR2 is SQIVND (reference sequence). The CDR3 length is 15 residues. Trimming cost V 7 bases and J 2 bases; bases outside gene matches: 4. The CDR3 region is CASTQTSGTYNEQFF. The CDR3 bases are TGTGCCAGTACCCAGACTAGCGGGACCTACAATGAGCAGTTCTTC.

The chain employs TRBV12-5 and TRBJ1-1; no clear D gene. The CDR3 runs to 12 residues. Trimming left V 5 bases short and J 7 bases short, with 11 bases between. Per the germline V gene, CDR1 is LGHNT and CDR2 is FRNRAP. The CDR3 region has the DNA TGTGCTAGTGGTCCCGGACCGTATGAAGCTTTCTTT. It translates to CASGPGPYEAFF.

The chain joins TRBV6-4 to TRBJ2-4; tentative D call: TRBD2 (7 bases). CDR3 length: 16 amino acids. Germline values: CDR1 MRHNA, CDR2 SNTAGT. Deletions cut 2 bases from V and 1 base from J, with 12 bases between. The CDR3 nucleotides are TGTGCCAGCAGTGACGGGGGAGGGGGGGCCAAAAACATTCAGTACTTC. Its protein is CASSDGGGGAKNIQYF.

The chain couples TRBV11-3 to TRBJ2-3; D is perhaps TRBD1 (6 bases). The CDR3 is made up of 15 amino acids. The V end was cut by 1 base, the J end by 4 bases, with 12 bases between. Germline V gene sequence: CDR1 SGHNT, CDR2 YENEEA. The CDR3 is CASSLAWAGADTQYF. As DNA, the CDR3 is TGTGCCAGCAGCTTAGCCTGGGCAGGGGCAGATACGCAGTATTTT. Using reference TRBV11-3 and TRBJ2-3 for the parts outside the CDR3, the full variable domain is EAGVVQSPRYKIIEKKQPVAFWCNPISGHNTLYWYLQNLGQGPELLIRYENEEAVDDSQLPKDRFSAERLKGVDSTLKIQPAELGDSAVYLCASSLAWAGADTQYFGPGTRLTVL.

This clone was detected only a few times. The chain carries TRBV5-4 and TRBJ2-3; TRBD2 agrees at 10 bases. Germline lookup yields CDR1 SGHNT and CDR2 YYREEE (reference sequence). The CDR3 runs 17 residues. V lost 5 bases, J lost 1 base, and 10 bases stayed unmatched. The CDR3 reads CASSRRLAGEGTDTQYF. CDR3 sequence (DNA): TGTGCCAGCAGTCGGAGGCTAGCGGGAGAGGGCACAGATACGCAGTATTTT.

The chain recombines TRBV4-1 with TRBJ2-3; 10 nucleotides match TRBD2. Germline CDR1 reads MGHRA; CDR2 reads YSYEKL. The trim removed 2 bases at V and 6 bases at J, leaving 8 bases unmatched. The CDR3 is 16 residues long. The CDR3 nucleotides are TGCGCCAGCAGCCAACCTGGGGGTAGCGGGAGGGATACGCAGTATTTT. Protein sequence: CASSQPGGSGRDTQYF.

The genes are TRBV5-1 and TRBJ2-2; 7 bases map to TRBD2. V lost 4 bases, J lost 7 bases, and 13 bases stayed unmatched. CDR1 and CDR2 from the germline V gene are SGHRS and YFSETQ. The CDR3 covers 16 residues. CDR3 region: CASSRWEGLVDGELFF. The CDR3 DNA is TGCGCCAGCAGCCGTTGGGAGGGCCTGGTTGACGGGGAGCTGTTTTTT.

V is TRBV9 and J is TRBJ2-3; 7 bases fit TRBD1. Germline loops: CDR1 SGDLS, CDR2 YYNGEE. The length of the CDR3 is 13 residues. Trimming cost V 5 bases and J 6 bases; bases outside gene matches: 6. CDR3 nucleotides: TGTGCCAGCAGTTTTACAGGGGTCGATACGCAGTATTTT. Translating gives CASSFTGVDTQYF.

This clone was detected only once. The V call is TRBV7-8, the J call TRBJ2-7; 8 nucleotides agree with TRBD2. Losses at the gene ends were 5 bases for V and 4 bases for J; bases not matched to a gene: 13. The CDR3 is made up of 16 amino acids. Germline assignment: CDR1 SGHVS and CDR2 FQNEAQ. For the CDR3, the DNA is TGTGCCAGCAGCCCACAGACTAGCGCGATTGTATACGAGCAGTACTTC. Protein sequence: CASSPQTSAIVYEQYF.

This chain joins TRBV4-1 and TRBJ2-5; D unresolved. Germline V gene sequence: CDR1 MGHRA, CDR2 YSYEKL. V lost 5 bases and J lost 1, with 11 bases in between. The CDR3 loop spans 14 amino acids. This chain's CDR3 is CASSTGPAQETQYF. The DNA for the CDR3 is TGCGCCAGCAGCACCGGACCCGCCCAAGAGACCCAGTACTTC.

This clone was detected a few times. This chain connects TRBV11-3 to TRBJ2-1; 11 bases are shared with TRBD2. Per the germline V gene, CDR1 is SGHNT and CDR2 is YENEEA. V lost 0 bases to trimming and J lost 7 bases; unmatched junction nucleotides: 8. The CDR3 totals 17 residues. CDR3 bases: TGTGCCAGCAGCTTAGAACCTCTAGCGGGAGGACGGAATGAGCAGTTCTTC. Translation gives CASSLEPLAGGRNEQFF.

V gene TRBV6-5 combines with J gene TRBJ2-1; D ambiguous. Per the germline V gene, CDR1 is MNHEY and CDR2 is SVGAGI. Trimming pared 3 bases from V and 9 bases from J, leaving 6 bases between. The CDR3 is made up of 11 amino acids. CDR3: CASSYLFEQFF. CDR3 nucleotides: TGTGCCAGCAGTTATCTTTTTGAGCAGTTCTTC.

This chain uses TRBV7-2 with TRBJ1-1; no clear D. The CDR3 extends over 12 amino acids. The germline V and J ends were trimmed by 0 bases and 4 bases, with 3 bases remaining between them. Germline V gives CDR1 SGHTA, CDR2 FQGNSA. In DNA, the CDR3 is TGTGCCAGCAGCTTAGCAGGCACTGAAGCTTTCTTT. Residues: CASSLAGTEAFF.

This sequence joins TRBV11-2 and TRBJ2-5; the D gene is possibly TRBD1 (6 bases). The CDR3 contains 15 residues. Germline loops: CDR1 SGHAT, CDR2 FQNNGV. With 6 bases removed from V and 3 bases from J, the gap between germline ends came to 17 bases. The CDR3 DNA sequence: TGTGCCAGCAGATCACTCCAGGGGAAGGAAGAGACCCAGTACTTC. This gives the protein CASRSLQGKEETQYF. The whole variable domain, filled in from reference TRBV11-2 and TRBJ2-5, reads EAGVAQSPRYKIIEKRQSVAFWCNPISGHATLYWYQQILGQGPKLLIQFQNNGVVDDSQLPKDRFSAERLKGVDSTLKIQPAKLEDSAVYLCASRSLQGKEETQYFGPGTRLLVL.

The CDR3 is CASSPQISGRGNEQFF. DNA of the CDR3: TGTGCCAGCAGCCCTCAAATTAGCGGGAGAGGGAATGAGCAGTTCTTC. The chain uses TRBV7-3 and TRBJ2-1, with TRBD2 identical over 9 bases. The CDR3 sequence is 16 residues long. Germline V gene data show CDR1 as SGHTA and CDR2 as FQGTGA. V shed 5 bases and J 7 bases; nucleotides not matched to a gene: 12.

The V and J genes are TRBV9 and TRBJ2-1; 8 nucleotides align to TRBD2. Per the germline V gene, CDR1 is SGDLS and CDR2 is YYNGEE. J was trimmed by 0 bases and V by 0 bases; bases with no gene match: 11. The CDR3 is 19 residues long. The CDR3 sequence: CASSVGVGRAISSYNEQFF. The CDR3 DNA follows: TGTGCCAGCAGCGTAGGAGTCGGGAGGGCCATAAGCTCCTACAATGAGCAGTTCTTC.